This T cell receptor beta chain is from a study of regulatory T cells in long-lasting Graves disease. Arm-PCR of CDR3 regions and iRepertoire HTBI primers were the basis on which TCR beta libraries were built. TCRdb redid the calling of the multiplex PCR reads with MiXCR, one entry per CDR3 protein. This sample has 620,000 or so distinct CDR3 sequences, with 15% to 20% found just once. Stated time point: newly diagnosed GD, antithyroid drugs for less than 3 months. From PBMCs, RNA was extracted and then used to make the TCR library. There are a few counts of this clonotype. The data were also submitted as part of a second study, on T cells in Graves' hyperthyroidism and ophthalmopathy.

The receptor was isolated from a woman between 25 and 40 years old with Graves disease. The sample consisted of peripheral blood mononuclear cells (PBMCs), taken at new diagnosis, from a patient treated with antithyroid drugs.

The CDR3: CATILPGLSNEQYF. Here the CDR3 DNA reads TGTGCCACCATATTACCCGGGCTAAGCAACGAGCAGTACTTC. The chain couples TRBV6-1 to TRBJ2-7; D not resolved. The V gene's germline CDR1 is MNHNS and CDR2 SASEGT. With 10 bases removed from V and 5 bases from J, the gap between germline ends came to 21 bases. This CDR3 is built from 14 residues.